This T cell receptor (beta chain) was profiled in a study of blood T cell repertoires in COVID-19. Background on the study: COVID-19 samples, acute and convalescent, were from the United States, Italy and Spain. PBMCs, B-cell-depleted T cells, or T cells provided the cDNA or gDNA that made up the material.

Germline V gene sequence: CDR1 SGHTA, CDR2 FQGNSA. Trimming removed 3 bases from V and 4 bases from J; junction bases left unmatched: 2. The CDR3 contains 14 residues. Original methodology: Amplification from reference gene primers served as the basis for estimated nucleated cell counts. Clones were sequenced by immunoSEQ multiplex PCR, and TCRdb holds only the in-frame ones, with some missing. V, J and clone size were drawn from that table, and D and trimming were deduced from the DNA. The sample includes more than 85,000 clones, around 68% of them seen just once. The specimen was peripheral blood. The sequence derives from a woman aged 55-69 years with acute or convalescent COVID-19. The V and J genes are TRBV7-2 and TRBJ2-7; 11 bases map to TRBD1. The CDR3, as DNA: TGTGCCAGCAGCTTCGGGACAGGGGGTTACGAGCAGTACTTC. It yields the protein CASSFGTGGYEQYF.